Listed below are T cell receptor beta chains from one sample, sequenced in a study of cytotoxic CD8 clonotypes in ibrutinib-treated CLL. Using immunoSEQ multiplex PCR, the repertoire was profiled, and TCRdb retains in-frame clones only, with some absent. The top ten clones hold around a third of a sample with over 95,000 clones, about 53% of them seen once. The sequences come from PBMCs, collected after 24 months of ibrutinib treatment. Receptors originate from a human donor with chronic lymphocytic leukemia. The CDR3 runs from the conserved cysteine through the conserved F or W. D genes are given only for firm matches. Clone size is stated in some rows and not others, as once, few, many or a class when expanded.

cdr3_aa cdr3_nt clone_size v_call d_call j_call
CASSQEDRGHSPLHF TGTGCCAGCAGCCAAGAGGACAGGGGGCATTCACCCCTCCACTTT NA TRBV4-2 TRBD1 TRBJ1-6
CACGGEETQYF TGTGCCTGCGGAGGGGAAGAGACCCAGTACTTC NA TRBV30 NA TRBJ2-5
CASSLVHAETQYF TGTGCCAGCAGCTTGGTGCATGCCGAGACCCAGTACTTC NA TRBV5-5 NA TRBJ2-5
CASSQGGTGADTQYF TGTGCCAGCAGCCAAGGGGGGACAGGGGCAGATACGCAGTATTTT NA TRBV4-2 TRBD1 TRBJ2-3
CASSKRARGGETQYF TGTGCCAGCAGCAAACGGGCCAGGGGTGGGGAGACCCAGTACTTC NA TRBV21-1 NA TRBJ2-5
CASSYSTSGGYEQYF TGTGCCAGCAGTTACTCGACTAGCGGGGGGTACGAGCAGTACTTC few TRBV6-5 TRBD2 TRBJ2-7
CASSALYTGGAESAEQFF TGTGCCAGCAGTGCCCTCTATACCGGGGGGGCCGAATCGGCTGAGCAGTTCTTC NA TRBV2 TRBD2 TRBJ2-1
CASSQGTQGGETQYF TGTGCCAGCAGCCAAGGGACTCAAGGGGGAGAGACCCAGTACTTC NA TRBV4-2 NA TRBJ2-5
CASSLGLQETQYF TGTGCCAGCAGCCTCGGTCTTCAAGAGACCCAGTACTTC NA TRBV7-3 NA TRBJ2-5
CASKGSLAKNIQYF TGTGCCAGCAAGGGCTCTCTAGCCAAAAACATTCAGTACTTC NA TRBV25-1 NA TRBJ2-4
CASRSGGFSNQPQHF TGTGCCAGCCGATCGGGGGGCTTCAGCAATCAGCCCCAGCATTTT NA TRBV5-8 NA TRBJ1-5
CAWSQSDTQYF TGTGCCTGGAGTCAGAGTGATACGCAGTATTTT many TRBV30 NA TRBJ2-3
CAWNSFTDTQYF TGTGCCTGGAATAGCTTCACAGATACGCAGTATTTT NA TRBV30 NA TRBJ2-3
CASSRTGGFETQYF TGTGCCAGCAGCCGAACAGGGGGCTTTGAGACCCAGTACTTC NA TRBV7-2 TRBD1 TRBJ2-5
CSVEGGRAREDGYTF TGCAGCGTTGAAGGGGGCAGGGCAAGAGAGGATGGCTACACCTTC once TRBV29-1 NA TRBJ1-2
CASSPLPRLHTEAFF TGTGCCAGCAGCCCCCTCCCGCGACTGCACACTGAAGCTTTCTTT NA TRBV5-4 NA TRBJ1-1
CASSSDRGVNNEQFF TGTGCCAGCAGCTCGGACAGGGGAGTCAACAATGAGCAGTTCTTC NA TRBV7-2 TRBD1 TRBJ2-1
CAQTESTDTQYF TGTGCACAGACAGAAAGCACAGATACGCAGTATTTT NA TRBV30 NA TRBJ2-3
CASSTPGASSYEQYF TGTGCCAGCAGCACACCGGGAGCTAGCTCCTACGAGCAGTACTTC NA TRBV7-8 NA TRBJ2-7
CASSDQGPLGYTF TGTGCCAGCAGTGACCAGGGACCACTTGGCTACACCTTC NA TRBV2 NA TRBJ1-2
CASSPRTGLSGNTIYF TGTGCCAGCAGTCCGCGGACAGGGCTCTCTGGAAACACCATATATTTT NA TRBV28 TRBD1 TRBJ1-3
CASRVGGKSGEKLFF TGCGCCAGCAGGGTCGGAGGAAAAAGTGGTGAAAAACTGTTTTTT NA TRBV5-1 NA TRBJ1-4
CASSNSVGESFF TGTGCCAGCAGCAACTCCGTGGGAGAGTCTTTCTTT few TRBV7-9 NA TRBJ1-1
CASGTGDPYNEQFF TGCGCCAGCGGGACAGGGGACCCCTACAATGAGCAGTTCTTC few TRBV10-2 TRBD1 TRBJ2-1
CATSTGGTVTKGYGYTF TGTGCCACCAGCACAGGCGGGACAGTGACGAAGGGATATGGCTACACCTTC NA TRBV15 TRBD1 TRBJ1-2
CASSLGTGLRELFF TGCGCCAGCAGCCTCGGGACAGGGTTGCGGGAGCTGTTTTTT NA TRBV5-1 TRBD1 TRBJ2-2
CASWRGSDSGANVLTF TGTGCCAGCTGGCGGGGGTCCGACTCTGGGGCCAACGTCCTGACTTTC few TRBV6-6 TRBD2 TRBJ2-6
CASSLNQGINQPQHF TGTGCCAGCAGCCTTAACCAGGGGATTAATCAGCCCCAGCATTTT NA TRBV6-1 NA TRBJ1-5
CASSSHSRTSGGAYNEQFF TGTGCCAGCAGCTCCCACAGCAGGACTAGCGGGGGGGCCTACAATGAGCAGTTCTTC NA TRBV7-9 TRBD2 TRBJ2-1
CASLTGSSYEQYF TGTGCCAGCTTAACAGGGAGCTCCTACGAGCAGTACTTC many TRBV28 NA TRBJ2-7
CASSPGNAANTGELFF TGCGCCAGCAGCCCGGGGAATGCTGCGAACACCGGGGAGCTGTTTTTT NA TRBV5-1 NA TRBJ2-2
CATSRTGAEQPQHF TGTGCCACCAGCAGAACAGGGGCGGAACAGCCCCAGCATTTT NA TRBV15 TRBD1 TRBJ1-5
CASSIGAGQPQHF TGTGCCAGTAGTATCGGGGCAGGTCAGCCCCAGCATTTT NA TRBV19 NA TRBJ1-5
CASSPEGFRGYTF TGTGCCAGCAGTCCCGAGGGGTTCCGCGGCTACACCTTC NA TRBV6-5 NA TRBJ1-2
CASSVPSGLNNEQFF TGCGCCAGCAGCGTGCCTAGCGGGCTGAACAATGAGCAGTTCTTC NA TRBV5-1 TRBD2 TRBJ2-1
CAWKSPLSNSPLHF TGTGCCTGGAAGTCCCCGTTAAGCAATTCACCCCTCCACTTT NA TRBV30 NA TRBJ1-6
CASRRTGPGELFF TGTGCCAGCAGACGTACGGGCCCCGGGGAGCTGTTTTTT NA TRBV25-1 NA TRBJ2-2
CASSPKRQVINIQYF TGTGCCAGCAGCCCGAAGCGGCAGGTAATAAACATTCAGTACTTC NA TRBV9 NA TRBJ2-4
CASSLSKGGTYEQYF TGTGCCAGCAGTTTATCGAAGGGGGGCACCTACGAGCAGTACTTC NA TRBV27 NA TRBJ2-7
CASRPSNKESPLHF TGCGCCAGCAGACCTTCCAACAAGGAATCACCCCTCCACTTT few TRBV5-1 NA TRBJ1-6
CASSDGTGRNQPQHF TGTGCCAGCAGTGACGGGACAGGGCGAAATCAGCCCCAGCATTTT NA TRBV6-1 TRBD1 TRBJ1-5
CASSQQWEQGLDTIYF TGCGCCAGCAGCCAACAATGGGAGCAGGGGTTGGACACCATATATTTT few TRBV4-1 NA TRBJ1-3
CAWTSGAHGYTF TGTGCCTGGACCTCGGGTGCGCATGGCTACACCTTC NA TRBV30 NA TRBJ1-2